The 5 T cell receptor beta chains below all came from one sample that was sequenced in a study of blood T cell repertoires in COVID-19. TCRdb's table, derived via immunoSEQ multiplex PCR, lists solely in-frame clones and lacks some. The sample yields some 220,000 clones, 86% seen once. The sequenced material came from PBMCs or T cells enriched from blood (not recorded which). These receptors came from a woman between 40 and 50 years old with acute COVID-19.

The chain is built from TRBV12-3 or TRBV12-4 and TRBJ1-1; no definite D call. V lost 7 bases and J 0 bases, leaving 9 bases between the germline ends. The CDR3 loop spans 13 amino acids. The CDR3 region has the DNA TGTGCCAGCAAGAACACCTTGAACACTGAAGCTTTCTTT. Translated, it gives CASKNTLNTEAFF.

This chain uses TRBV4-3 with TRBJ1-6; D is uncertain. V was trimmed by 0 bases and J by 0 bases, leaving 6 bases between them. Germline CDR1 LGHNA, CDR2 YSLEER. CDR3 size: 16 residues. This chain's CDR3 is CASSQDVSSYNSPLHF. CDR3 DNA sequence: TGCGCCAGCAGCCAAGATGTGAGCTCCTATAATTCACCCCTCCACTTT.

The rearrangement joins TRBV25-1 to TRBJ1-1, with D hard to call. Trimming took 4 bases from V and 5 from J, leaving 20 bases between them. Germline values: CDR1 MGHDK, CDR2 SYGVNS. This CDR3 contains 16 residues. The CDR3 bases are TGTGCCAGCAGTGTCACTAGTATCGGGAGGGAGACTGAAGCTTTCTTT. Its protein is CASSVTSIGRETEAFF.

The CDR3 sequence: CAWSQGYTGELFF. The CDR3 nucleotides are TGTGCCTGGAGCCAGGGGTACACCGGGGAGCTGTTTTTT. The chain is built from TRBV30 and TRBJ2-2; the D gene is possibly TRBD1 (6 bases). Germline CDR1 GTSNPN, CDR2 SVGIG (reference sequence). Deletions cut 3 bases from V and 3 bases from J, with 8 bases between. The CDR3 loop spans 13 amino acids.

This clone appeared once. The chain employs TRBV11-2 and TRBJ2-5; D might be TRBD1 (6 bases). The CDR3 is made up of 14 amino acids. The V gene lost 5 bases and the J gene lost 1 base, with 11 bases spanning the gap. Germline V gives CDR1 SGHAT, CDR2 FQNNGV. The DNA of the CDR3 is TGTGCCAGCAGCGGTAGACAGGCCCAAGAGACCCAGTACTTC. It yields the protein CASSGRQAQETQYF.